The T cell receptor (beta chain) described here comes from a study of control samples from healthy donors and cancer patients. V dropped 5 bases and J dropped 2 bases, with 12 bases sitting between them. Germline loops: CDR1 SQVTM, CDR2 ANQGSEA. CDR3 length equals 13 residues. Clones were read by immunoSEQ multiplex PCR, and TCRdb kept only the in-frame ones, dropping some. The sample shows some 150,000 clones, 91% of them seen only once. Sequencing was done on a sample of blood. The TCR comes from a man between 18 and 35 years old in good health. The gene calls are TRBV29-1 and TRBJ2-5; possibly TRBD1 for D (6 bases). The chain's CDR3 is CSVRDTPQETQYF. The CDR3 region has the DNA TGCAGCGTTCGGGACACTCCACAAGAGACCCAGTACTTC.